This T cell receptor (beta chain) was sequenced during a study of vaccination and CD4 T cells after COVID-19. Turning to this clonotype: Its matching antigen is unknown.

The treatment here: approximately 10-day PBMC culture with coronavirus spike peptide pools or control peptides (ViraFEST assay). During the years 2011-2018, before the COVID-19 pandemic, the unexposed donor's CD4+ T cells were collected. The ends lost 5 bases at V and 2 bases at J; junction bases unmatched: 3. This CDR3 comprises 15 residues. Germline loops: CDR1 SGHTA, CDR2 FQGNSA. The Oncomine TCR Beta short-read assay was applied to DNA of cultured CD4+ T cells. The template was genomic DNA from cultured CD4+ T cells. One entry per CDR3 protein, called by TCRdb with MiXCR from the PCR reads. The table lists about 7,000 distinct CDR3 sequences, around 32% of them singletons.

The rearrangement joins TRBV7-2 to TRBJ2-3; TRBD2 matches at 11 bases. Sequenced: CD4+ T cells from blood, cultured in vitro. The clonotype comes from a human donor in good health. The CDR3 bases are TGTGCCAGCAGCCCTAGCGGGAGGTCCACAGATACGCAGTATTTT. This translates into CASSPSGRSTDTQYF. Using reference TRBV7-2 and TRBJ2-3 for the parts outside the CDR3, the full variable domain is GAGVSQSPSNKVTEKGKDVELRCDPISGHTALYWYRQSLGQGLEFLIYFQGNSAPDKSGLPSDRFSAERTGGSVSTLTIQRTQQEDSAVYLCASSPSGRSTDTQYFGPGTRLTVL.